These T cell receptor beta chains were read from a single sample in a study of T cells in Graves' hyperthyroidism and ophthalmopathy. TCRdb redid the calling of the multiplex PCR reads with MiXCR, one entry per CDR3 protein. Among roughly 580,000 distinct CDR3 sequences listed, around 45% were seen once. The sequencing sample was made of peripheral blood or thyroid tissue (not recorded which). Receptors originate from a woman aged 18-30 years with Graves' hyperthyroidism. The CDR3 runs from the conserved cysteine through the conserved F or W. A D gene is named only where the DNA matches it firmly. Clone size is stated in some rows and not others, as once, few, many or a class when expanded.

>TRBV15|TRBD1|TRBJ2-5|NA
CATSSPTGFQETQYF
TGTGCCACCAGCAGCCCGACAGGGTTCCAAGAGACCCAGTACTTC
>TRBV10-3|NA|TRBJ2-7|NA
CASSYGGASYEQYF
TGTGCCAGCAGTTACGGTGGGGCCTCCTACGAGCAGTACTTC
>TRBV7-6|NA|TRBJ2-7|NA
CASSRGEMPSYEQYF
TGTGCCAGCAGCAGGGGGGAGATGCCCTCCTACGAGCAGTACTTC
>TRBV19|TRBD1|TRBJ1-2|few
CASSVQGAGNYGYTF
TGTGCCAGTAGTGTACAGGGGGCCGGTAACTATGGCTACACCTTC
>TRBV9|NA|TRBJ1-3|few
CASSAWDTGNTIYF
TGTGCCAGCAGCGCCTGGGACACTGGAAACACCATATATTTT
>TRBV7-9|NA|TRBJ1-1|few
CASSLARQGDGAEAFF
TGTGCCAGCAGCTTAGCGCGCCAGGGCGATGGGGCTGAAGCTTTCTTT
>TRBV10-3|NA|TRBJ1-5|many
CAITGHLNQPQHF
TGTGCCATCACGGGACACCTCAATCAGCCCCAGCATTTT
>TRBV14|NA|TRBJ1-6|many
CASSQGPWYSPLHF
TGTGCCAGCAGCCAAGGACCGTGGTATTCACCCCTCCACTTT
>TRBV19|NA|TRBJ1-1|once
CATSRRGVGAFF
TGTGCCACCTCTCGCCGGGGGGTAGGAGCTTTCTTT
>TRBV20-1|NA|TRBJ2-5|few
CSAPSRDPSRMAQYF
TGCAGTGCCCCTTCTAGGGACCCTTCGCGGATGGCCCAGTACTTC
>TRBV15|NA|TRBJ1-1|NA
CATSSPPSGAPTPLEAFF
TGTGCCACCAGCAGCCCACCGAGCGGGGCTCCAACGCCCCTCGAAGCTTTCTTT
>TRBV2|NA|TRBJ2-7|few
CASSLQTNSYEQYF
TGTGCCAGCAGCTTGCAGACTAACTCCTACGAGCAGTACTTC
>TRBV20-1|TRBD1|TRBJ1-6|NA
CSASRQGGNSPLHF
TGCAGTGCTAGCAGACAGGGTGGTAATTCACCCCTCCACTTT
>TRBV11-2|NA|TRBJ1-1|NA
CASSLSRAQKVGTEAFF
TGTGCCAGCAGCCTTTCGCGGGCCCAAAAAGTGGGCACTGAAGCTTTCTTT
>TRBV7-9|TRBD1|TRBJ1-1|NA
CASSLAGFRTGEAFF
TGTGCCAGCAGCTTAGCGGGATTTCGGACAGGGGAAGCTTTCTTT